This is a list of T cell receptor beta chains from one sample in a study of blood T cell repertoires in COVID-19. The data were produced by immunoSEQ multiplex PCR, yet TCRdb's version contains in-frame clones alone and is incomplete. The repertoire has tens of thousands of clones, 88% of them found once; the top ten carry over 20%. The sequenced sample was peripheral blood. Receptor source: a woman between 50 and 59 years old with active or convalescent COVID-19. The conserved cysteine and the conserved F or W are not part of the CDR3 here.

V gene | CDR3 protein
TRBV5-4 | ASSSLAGNTGELF
TRBV5-8 | ASSFDRTYEQY
TRBV2 | ASLGWGNQPQH
TRBV19 | ASRTSGSSTDTQY
TRBV7-6 | ASSRRSSSENTGELF
TRBV14 | ASSMPGEDYEQY
TRBV10-3 | HWGLTNYEQY
TRBV5-4 | ASSLVTGTSLGDTQY
TRBV7-8 | ACSLGGLAVVDSTVYNEQF
TRBV25-1 | ASSAYDSFSYEQY
TRBV5-1 | ASSLGVGGTEAF
TRBV5-4 | ASSLSREGREQF
TRBV12-3/TRBV12-4 | ASSLGRSDTQY
TRBV5-4 | ASSLGGGYEQY
TRBV7-8 | ASSLGQPEAQY
TRBV4-1 | ASSQQYSNQPQH
TRBV7-3 | ASSPGTGMNTEAF
TRBV30 | AWDRGRVYGYT
TRBV20-1 | SASVGLASTDEQF
TRBV3-1/TRBV3-2 | ASSQGTSGSTEQY
TRBV19 | ASCFSGKEQF
TRBV19 | ASRSSGGRETQY
TRBV29-1 | SVVDRMGQETQY
TRBV2 | ASSRGSELAYEQY
TRBV7-6 | ASSLTSTGYGTEAF
TRBV5-1 | ASSPAVLREQY
TRBV7-6 | ASSFTGSRSAGELF
TRBV4-2 | ASSQRRENSGNTIY
TRBV19 | ASNDGTSGRSDTQY
TRBV10-2 | ASTSWGDSSYEQY
TRBV10-1 | ASSESWASGSRLYEQF
TRBV7-6 | ASSLEVGTAYEQY
TRBV6-1 | ASSFPTGGSGYT
TRBV30 | AWSRKGGFGEKLF
TRBV5-4 | ASSLGLTGAGFDEQF
TRBV2 | ASKRGSSYEQY
TRBV2 | ASSLQGSSGQY
TRBV3-1/TRBV3-2 | ASSRQQGTGELF
TRBV6-5 | ASSFTSDPRYEQY
TRBV19 | ASSLQGAGNTIY
TRBV27 | ASSLNPDLAGSSYNEQF
TRBV28 | ASSEGHPGYT
TRBV2 | ASILRLAGGREQY
TRBV3-1/TRBV3-2 | ASSQDDRGVGETQY
TRBV5-6 | ASSLFQGNQPQH
TRBV28 | ASSFFQTRGRGNEKLF
TRBV29-1 | SVEDPEDREYQETQY
TRBV2 | ASSETGGRDYGYT
TRBV14 | ASSPRVAGELF
TRBV2 | ASRDGQDKAF
TRBV6-5 | ASRGLAGVEEQY
TRBV30 | AWSVLLGSGELF
TRBV7-8 | ASSLSGQGTDTQY
TRBV11-2 | ASSLSGVGELF